The T cell receptor (beta chain) described here comes from a study of blood T cell repertoires in COVID-19. Only in-frame clones appear in the TCRdb table, and some are missing; sequencing was by immunoSEQ multiplex PCR. This sample yields more than 200,000 clones, of which 80% to 90% are seen a single time; under 2% belongs to the top ten. The germline CDR1 and CDR2 sequences are KGHDR and SFDVKD. V dropped 4 bases and J dropped 1 base, with 10 bases sitting between them. This CDR3 is 15 amino acids long. V is TRBV24-1 and J is TRBJ1-5; D uncertain. The sequence was obtained from a man aged 40-49 years who had recovered from COVID-19. Input material: PBMCs or T cells enriched from blood (not recorded which). The CDR3 region is CATSDGTRSNQPQHF. The CDR3 bases are TGTGCCACCAGTGACGGAACCAGGAGCAATCAGCCCCAGCATTTT.